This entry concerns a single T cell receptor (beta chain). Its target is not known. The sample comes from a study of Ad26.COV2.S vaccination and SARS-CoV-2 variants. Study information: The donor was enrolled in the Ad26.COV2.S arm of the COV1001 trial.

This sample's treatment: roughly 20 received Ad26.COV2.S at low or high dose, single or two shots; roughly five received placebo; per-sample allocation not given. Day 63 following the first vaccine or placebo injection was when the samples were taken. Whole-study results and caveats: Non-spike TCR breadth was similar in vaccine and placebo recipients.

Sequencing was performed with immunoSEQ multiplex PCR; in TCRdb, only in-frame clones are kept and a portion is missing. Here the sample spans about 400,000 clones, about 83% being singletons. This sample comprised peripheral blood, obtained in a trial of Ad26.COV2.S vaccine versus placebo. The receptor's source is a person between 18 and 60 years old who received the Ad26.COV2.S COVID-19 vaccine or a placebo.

The CDR3 DNA reads TGCAGCGCTAGGGACGGTTCGCGGGGGTACTTC. Translated: CSARDGSRGYF. This rearrangement joins TRBV29-1 to TRBJ2-5; TRBD2 might be the D (6 bases). The V end was cut by 7 bases, the J end by 13 bases, with 19 bases between. The CDR3 spans 11 residues. The germline V gene encodes CDR1 SQVTM and CDR2 ANQGSEA.